This T cell receptor (beta chain) derives from a study of OX40 agonist ivuxolimab in advanced cancers. Profiling relied on immunoSEQ multiplex PCR, and the TCRdb table lists in-frame clones only, not all of them. The table has about 36,000 clones, around 73% seen once; the top ten hold over 20%. V lost 6 bases and J 4 bases, leaving 10 bases between the germline ends. CDR1 is SNHLY, CDR2 FYNNEI, per germline. The CDR3 extends over 12 amino acids. V and J are TRBV2 and TRBJ2-7; tentatively, D is TRBD2 (5 bases). The TCR was taken from an adult with an advanced solid tumor such as melanoma, head and neck, liver or kidney cancer. The sequenced sample was CD4+ or CD8+ T cells sorted from blood, obtained in a trial of the OX40 agonist ivuxolimab. In nucleotides, the CDR3 is TGTGCCAGCAGGGGTGACTATTACGAGCAGTACTTC. It codes for CASRGDYYEQYF.